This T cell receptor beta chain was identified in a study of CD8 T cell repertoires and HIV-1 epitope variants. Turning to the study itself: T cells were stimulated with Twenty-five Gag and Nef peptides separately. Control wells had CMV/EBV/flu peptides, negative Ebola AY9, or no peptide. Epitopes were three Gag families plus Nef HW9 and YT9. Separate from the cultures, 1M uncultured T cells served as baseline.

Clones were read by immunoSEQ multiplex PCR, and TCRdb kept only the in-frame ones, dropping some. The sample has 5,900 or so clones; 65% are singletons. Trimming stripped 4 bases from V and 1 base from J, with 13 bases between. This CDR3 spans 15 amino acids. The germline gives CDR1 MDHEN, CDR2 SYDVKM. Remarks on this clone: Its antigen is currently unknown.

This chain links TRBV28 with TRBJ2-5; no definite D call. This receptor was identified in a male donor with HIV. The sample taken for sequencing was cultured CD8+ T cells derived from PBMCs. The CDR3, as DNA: TGTGCCAGCAGTTCCCCTGACATGTCCCAAGAGACCCAGTACTTC. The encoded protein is CASSSPDMSQETQYF.